This TCR beta chain was identified during a study of T-cell reconstitution after alpha-beta-depleted transplantation in children. Per the germline V gene, CDR1 is ENHRY and CDR2 is SYGVKD. The CDR3 is made up of 16 amino acids. V was clipped by 0 bases and J by 0 bases; unmatched bases: 2. Unique molecular identifiers were incorporated when the TCRbeta library was constructed. TCRdb redid the calling of the PCR reads with MiXCR, one entry per CDR3 protein. The table shows over 200,000 distinct CDR3 sequences, with around 9.6% occurring only once. This clonotype was seen more than once but under ten times.

V usage is TRBV10-3 and J usage is TRBJ1-1, with 9 bases that match TRBD1. The clonotype originates from a human donor who donated a stem cell graft to a child with acute lymphoblastic leukemia. The material was PBMCs from the stem cell graft donor, obtained from the stem cell graft. This chain's CDR3 is CAISESRDRVNTEAFF. The CDR3 DNA is TGTGCCATCAGTGAGTCCCGGGACAGGGTGAACACTGAAGCTTTCTTT.